Listed below are T cell receptor beta chains from one sample, sequenced in a study of cytomegalovirus exposure and HLA in healthy donors. The assay was immunoSEQ multiplex PCR, and TCRdb's table has in-frame clones only and misses some. The data contain about 130,000 clones, 89% of them singletons. The specimen sequenced was PBMCs. All receptors come from a woman between 18 and 30 years old in good health and CMV-seropositive. CDR3s leave out the opening cysteine and the closing phenylalanine or tryptophan.

TRBJ2-1 | TRBV4-1 | ASSGPGSGEQF
TRBJ1-6 | TRBV18 | ASSPVRADNSPLH
TRBJ2-1 | TRBV6-5 | ASRASGSSYNEQF
TRBJ2-7 | TRBV6-5 | ASSLAGRDEQY
TRBJ1-2 | TRBV5-1 | ASSATGSSYGYT
TRBJ2-1 | TRBV27 | ASSPRTSGASYNEQF
TRBJ1-2 | TRBV6-5 | ASSSPANYGYT
TRBJ2-7 | TRBV5-1 | ASSPGTSGGAGGEQY
TRBJ2-7 | TRBV4-1 | ASSQHGQGGDEQY
TRBJ2-3 | TRBV14 | ASSTGLAGGPSTDTQY
TRBJ1-2 | TRBV12-1 | ASSWGQGHNYGYT
TRBJ2-2 | TRBV6-6 | ASSLTGGGGTGELF
TRBJ2-7 | TRBV28 | ASSYSLAGGLQEQY
TRBJ2-5 | TRBV5-1 | ASSLHGRLETQY
TRBJ1-1 | TRBV27 | ASSLVGRNTEAF
TRBJ2-1 | TRBV6-5 | ASSYLQGSSYNEQF
TRBJ1-5 | TRBV2 | ASSESYNQPQH
TRBJ2-3 | TRBV5-4 | ASSLGGAATDTQY
TRBJ2-1 | TRBV29-1 | SARNPGTEYNEQF
TRBJ2-5 | TRBV7-3 | ASSVYRGTQETQY